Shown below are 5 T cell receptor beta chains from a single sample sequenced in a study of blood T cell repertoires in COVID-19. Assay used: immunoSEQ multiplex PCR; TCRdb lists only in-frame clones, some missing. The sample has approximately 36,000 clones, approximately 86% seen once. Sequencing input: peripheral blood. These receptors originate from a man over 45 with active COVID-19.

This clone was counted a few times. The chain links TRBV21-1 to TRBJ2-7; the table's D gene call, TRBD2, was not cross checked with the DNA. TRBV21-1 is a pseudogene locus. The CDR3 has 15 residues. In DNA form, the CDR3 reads TGTGCCAGCAGCACCATTAGCGCGAGCTCCTACGAGCAGTACTTC. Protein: CASSTISASSYEQYF.

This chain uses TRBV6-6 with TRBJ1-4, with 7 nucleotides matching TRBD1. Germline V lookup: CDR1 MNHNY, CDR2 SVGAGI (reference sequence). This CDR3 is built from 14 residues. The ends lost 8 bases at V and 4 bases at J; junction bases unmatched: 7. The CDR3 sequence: CASGDRDGNEKLFF. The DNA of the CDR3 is TGTGCCAGCGGTGACAGGGATGGTAATGAAAAACTGTTTTTT.

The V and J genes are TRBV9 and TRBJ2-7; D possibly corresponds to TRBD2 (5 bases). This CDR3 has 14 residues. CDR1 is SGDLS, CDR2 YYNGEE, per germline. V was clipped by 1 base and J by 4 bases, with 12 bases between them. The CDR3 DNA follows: TGTGCCAGCAGCGTATCGGGCGGGTGGTACGAGCAGTACTTC. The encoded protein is CASSVSGGWYEQYF. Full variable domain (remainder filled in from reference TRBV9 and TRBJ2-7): DSGVTQTPKHLITATGQRVTLRCSPRSGDLSVYWYQQSLDQGLQFLIQYYNGEERAKGNILERFSAQQFPDLHSELNLSSLELGDSALYFCASSVSGGWYEQYFGPGTRLTVT.

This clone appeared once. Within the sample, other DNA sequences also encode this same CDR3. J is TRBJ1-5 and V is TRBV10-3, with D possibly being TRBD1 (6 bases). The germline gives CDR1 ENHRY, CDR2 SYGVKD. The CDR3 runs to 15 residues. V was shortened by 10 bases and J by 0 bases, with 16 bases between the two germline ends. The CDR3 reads CATKPGQNSNQPQHF. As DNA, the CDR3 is TGTGCCACCAAACCGGGACAAAATAGCAATCAGCCCCAGCATTTT.

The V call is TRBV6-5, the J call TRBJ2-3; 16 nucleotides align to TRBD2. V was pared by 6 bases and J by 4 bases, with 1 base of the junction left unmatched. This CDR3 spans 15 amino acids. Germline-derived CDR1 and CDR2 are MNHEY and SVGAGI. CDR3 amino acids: CASRGTSGGADTQYF. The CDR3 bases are TGTGCCAGCAGGGGGACTAGCGGGGGGGCAGATACGCAGTATTTT.